These 26 T cell receptor beta chains came from one sample sequenced in a study of shared clonotypes between healthy human individuals. Assay used: immunoSEQ multiplex PCR; TCRdb lists only in-frame clones, some missing. Here the sample spans millions of clones, over 85% being singletons. Sequencing was performed on naive CD4+ T cells sorted from blood. Subset of the sample: CD45RA+ positively selected. Receptors were obtained from a man aged 18-30 years in good health.

The gene calls are TRBV21-1 and TRBJ1-2; TRBD1 reflects the table's D call only, with no check against the DNA. TRBV21-1 is a pseudogene. CDR3 length equals 16 residues. The DNA of the CDR3 is TGTGCCAGCAGCAAAGTTCACAGCCCTAACGACTATGGCTACACCTTC. Residues: CASSKVHSPNDYGYTF.

The gene calls are TRBV19 and TRBJ1-2; D is perhaps TRBD1 (6 bases). CDR1 LNHDA and CDR2 SQIVND come from the germline V gene (reference sequence). CDR3 length equals 15 residues. Trimming took off 0 bases at V and 5 bases at J, with 13 bases between the two ends. Here the CDR3 DNA reads TGTGCCAGTAGTATAGAGCACACAGGGACGTATGGCTACACCTTC. As protein: CASSIEHTGTYGYTF.

This chain joins TRBV30 and TRBJ1-1, with D perhaps TRBD1 (5 bases). The CDR3 has 11 amino acids. The germline V gene has CDR1 GTSNPN and CDR2 SVGIG (reference sequence). With 0 bases removed from V and 10 bases from J, the gap between germline ends came to 9 bases. The CDR3 protein is CAWSVGPSAFF. DNA of the CDR3: TGTGCCTGGAGTGTGGGACCCTCAGCTTTCTTT.

The CDR3 protein is CASSPPSGAGEQFF. CDR3 DNA sequence: TGTGCCAGCAGCCCTCCGTCAGGGGCGGGCGAGCAGTTCTTC. The chain couples TRBV28 to TRBJ2-1, with D possibly TRBD1 on 6 matching bases. Per the germline V gene, CDR1 is MDHEN and CDR2 is SYDVKM. V was clipped by 6 bases and J by 10 bases, with 19 bases between them. The CDR3 contains 14 residues.

This chain connects TRBV6-1 to TRBJ2-5, with TRBD2 matching 11 bases. With V trimmed by 4 bases and J by 6 bases, 10 bases remained unmatched. Germline V lookup: CDR1 MNHNS, CDR2 SASEGT. The CDR3 has 16 residues. The CDR3 is CASSGAYSGGAQTQYF. As DNA, the CDR3 is TGTGCCAGCAGTGGGGCCTATAGCGGGGGGGCGCAGACCCAGTACTTC.

The gene calls are TRBV9 and TRBJ2-1; TRBD1 aligns across 8 bases. CDR1 and CDR2 from the germline V gene are SGDLS and YYNGEE. This CDR3 has 14 amino acids. J gave up 6 bases and V 3 bases, and 5 bases lay outside the gene matches. CDR3 protein: CASSGRQGSNEQFF. DNA of the CDR3: TGTGCCAGCAGCGGGCGACAGGGGAGCAATGAGCAGTTCTTC. Full variable domain (outside the CDR3, taken from reference TRBV9 and TRBJ2-1): DSGVTQTPKHLITATGQRVTLRCSPRSGDLSVYWYQQSLDQGLQFLIQYYNGEERAKGNILERFSAQQFPDLHSELNLSSLELGDSALYFCASSGRQGSNEQFFGPGTRLTVL.

The rearrangement links TRBV5-6 to TRBJ2-5, with 8 nucleotides matching TRBD2. V trimming: 2 bases; J trimming: 4 bases; junction bases outside the gene matches: 7. Germline CDR1 reads SGHDT; CDR2 reads YYEEEE. The CDR3 is 15 amino acids. CDR3 amino acids: CASSLPGLESETQYF. DNA of the CDR3: TGTGCCAGCAGCTTACCGGGACTAGAGTCAGAGACCCAGTACTTC.

The chain has TRBV23-1 and TRBJ2-3, with a tentative D call TRBD2 (5 bases). TRBV23-1 is labeled an ORF, and its function is uncertain. The CDR3 consists of 19 residues. Trimming shortened V by 0 bases and J by 3 bases, and 22 bases separated the two germline ends. The CDR3 reads CASSQSCTDSDPGTDTQYF. CDR3 bases: TGCGCCAGCAGTCAATCGTGCACTGACTCAGATCCGGGGACAGATACGCAGTATTTT.

The V and J genes are TRBV28 and TRBJ1-2; 7 bases fit TRBD1. This CDR3 is 14 amino acids long. Trimming took 5 bases from V and 7 from J; bases not matched to a gene: 10. Germline V gene lookup returns CDR1 MDHEN and CDR2 SYDVKM. The CDR3 bases are TGTGCCAGCAGTCCCTCCGACAGGGAAGTTGGCTACACCTTC. It translates to CASSPSDREVGYTF.

The chain recombines TRBV5-1 with TRBJ1-4, with TRBD1 matching 9 bases. The CDR3 extends over 15 amino acids. Germline lookup yields CDR1 SGHRS and CDR2 YFSETQ. J was trimmed by 7 bases and V by 4 bases; bases with no gene match: 8. CDR3 in DNA: TGCGCCAGCAGCCCCTGGACAGGGGAAGGTGAAAAACTGTTTTTT. Translation gives CASSPWTGEGEKLFF.

The rearrangement uses TRBV11-2 and TRBJ2-5, with 10 bases identical to TRBD1. The DNA end is a closer match to TRBJ2-7, so the J assignment may be wrong. Per the germline V gene, CDR1 is SGHAT and CDR2 is FQNNGV. This CDR3 is 15 amino acids long. CDR3 amino acids: CASSFPGQGRNEQYF. CDR3 coding DNA: TGTGCCAGCAGCTTCCCGGGACAGGGGAGGAACGAGCAGTACTTC.

This clone came up once. The chain's CDR3 is CASSPGTAEQFF. CDR3 coding DNA: TGTGCCAGCAGCCCCGGGACAGCTGAGCAGTTCTTC. The rearrangement links TRBV6-7 to TRBJ2-1, with TRBD1 identical over 7 bases. Being an ORF, TRBV6-7 has a function that is uncertain. Trimming at V came to 6 bases and at J to 9 bases, leaving 5 bases not matched to a gene. CDR3 size: 12 residues.

V gene TRBV9 combines with J gene TRBJ2-3; possible D gene TRBD2, 6 bases. Looked up from germline, CDR1 is SGDLS and CDR2 is YYNGEE. The CDR3 has 18 amino acids. V was cut by 5 bases and J by 0 bases, with 22 bases left in between. CDR3 residues: CASSALGLPGFSTDTQYF. CDR3 sequence (DNA): TGTGCCAGCAGTGCCTTGGGACTCCCCGGGTTTAGCACAGATACGCAGTATTTT. Full variable domain (rest looked up from reference TRBV9 and TRBJ2-3): DSGVTQTPKHLITATGQRVTLRCSPRSGDLSVYWYQQSLDQGLQFLIQYYNGEERAKGNILERFSAQQFPDLHSELNLSSLELGDSALYFCASSALGLPGFSTDTQYFGPGTRLTVL.

This clone was recorded once. This sequence joins TRBV27 and TRBJ1-6; D perhaps matches TRBD1 (6 bases). This CDR3 comprises 13 residues. Germline V lookup: CDR1 MNHEY, CDR2 SMNVEV (reference sequence). CDR3 loop: CASRDNYNSPLHF. CDR3 DNA: TGTGCAAGCCGGGACAACTATAATTCACCCCTCCACTTT.

The chain has TRBV2 and TRBJ2-7; D unclear. Germline CDR1 reads SNHLY; CDR2 reads FYNNEI. Trimming removed 6 bases from V and 9 bases from J, with 18 bases in between. The CDR3 has 13 residues. CDR3 sequence: CASSRDPWGRQYF. The CDR3 nucleotides are TGTGCCAGCAGCCGTGACCCTTGGGGTAGGCAGTACTTC.

The J gene is TRBJ1-6, the V gene TRBV7-8; TRBD1 aligns across 7 bases. The J segment lost 7 bases and the V segment lost 2 bases, leaving 2 bases of the junction unmatched. CDR3 size: 14 residues. Germline CDR1 SGHVS, CDR2 FQNEAQ. The CDR3 bases are TGTGCCAGCAGCTTACAGGGGGTAAATTCACCCCTCCACTTT. Translation: CASSLQGVNSPLHF.

V is TRBV27 and J is TRBJ2-3; D possibly corresponds to TRBD1 (6 bases). This CDR3 contains 14 residues. Germline CDR1 reads MNHEY; CDR2 reads SMNVEV (reference sequence). V shed 4 bases and J shed 4 bases, with 12 bases lying between them. For the CDR3, the DNA is TGTGCCAGCAGTTGGAACAGGGCGGCAGATACGCAGTATTTT. Translating it yields CASSWNRAADTQYF.

This chain uses TRBV6-5 with TRBJ2-7, with D unclear. V dropped 6 bases and J dropped 1 base, with 16 bases sitting between them. Germline V gene data show CDR1 as MNHEY and CDR2 as SVGAGI. The CDR3 is 15 amino acids. The DNA for the CDR3 is TGTGCCAGCAGCCCGCCGAACCGCGGATCCTACGAGCAGTACTTC. It yields the protein CASSPPNRGSYEQYF.

This clone has just one count. The rearrangement joins TRBV6-6 to TRBJ2-5; 13 bases are shared with TRBD2. J gave up 5 bases and V 2 bases, and 5 bases lay outside the gene matches. CDR3 length: 16 amino acids. CDR1 is MNHNY and CDR2 is SVGAGI in the germline V gene (reference sequence). CDR3 nucleotides: TGTGCCAGCAGTTACCTTGGGACTAGCGGGGTTGAGACCCAGTACTTC. Protein sequence: CASSYLGTSGVETQYF.

The chain couples TRBV6-5 to TRBJ2-7; a weak D match, TRBD2 (5 bases). The length of the CDR3 is 13 residues. Germline V gives CDR1 MNHEY, CDR2 SVGAGI. Trimming shortened V by 6 bases and J by 7 bases, and 16 bases separated the two germline ends. CDR3 sequence (DNA): TGTGCCAGCAGAGGAGGCATCATCTCGGAGCAGTACTTC. Its translation is CASRGGIISEQYF.

The rearrangement joins TRBV10-3 to TRBJ2-3; D is unresolved. V gave up 2 bases and J gave up 3 bases, with 9 bases separating them. In germline, CDR1 is ENHRY, CDR2 SYGVKD. This CDR3 contains 14 residues. CDR3 protein: CAISELLRTDTQYF. CDR3 bases: TGTGCCATCAGTGAGCTGCTACGGACAGATACGCAGTATTTT.

A single count supports this clone. V and J are TRBV28 and TRBJ1-4, with TRBD1 identical over 9 bases. The ends lost 1 base at V and 7 bases at J; junction bases unmatched: 16. The germline CDR1 and CDR2 sequences are MDHEN and SYDVKM. The length of the CDR3 is 19 residues. The CDR3: CASSLFRDRAPPLTEKLFF. The CDR3 DNA reads as TGTGCCAGCAGTTTATTCCGGGACAGGGCCCCACCTCTAACTGAAAAACTGTTTTTT.

The chain uses TRBV7-9 and TRBJ2-1; no clear D gene. V lost 5 bases and J 9 bases, leaving 11 bases between the germline ends. Germline V gives CDR1 SEHNR, CDR2 FQNEAQ (reference sequence). The CDR3 length is 12 residues. The CDR3 reads CASSLNWGEQFF. In DNA form, the CDR3 reads TGTGCCAGCAGCCTAAACTGGGGTGAGCAGTTCTTC.

As for this clone: Additional DNA sequences in this sample encode the identical CDR3. The chain has TRBV6-6 and TRBJ2-7; D is unresolved. Per the germline V gene, CDR1 is MNHNY and CDR2 is SVGAGI (reference sequence). CDR3 length: 12 amino acids. V was pared by 5 bases and J by 0 bases, with 5 bases between. CDR3 region: CASSRDSYEQYF. The CDR3 region has the DNA TGTGCCAGCAGTAGAGACTCCTACGAGCAGTACTTC.

This chain joins TRBV21-1 and TRBJ2-6. TRBV21-1 is a known pseudogene. This CDR3 comprises 16 residues. CDR3 DNA: TGTGCCAGCTATAGGCACCCGTCCTCTGGGGCCAACGTCCTGACTTTC. This sequence encodes CASYRHPSSGANVLTF.

The chain has TRBV14 and TRBJ2-4; 8 bases line up with TRBD1. V dropped 4 bases and J dropped 10; count of bases not matched to a gene: 6. This CDR3 spans 13 amino acids. Germline assignment: CDR1 SGHDN and CDR2 FVKESK. The CDR3 reads CASSLGQGRIQYF. CDR3 DNA sequence: TGTGCCAGCAGCCTAGGACAGGGAAGAATTCAGTACTTC.